Below, one T cell receptor beta chain is given with its context. Its antigen is as yet unknown. Regions amplified from RNA transcripts were the TCR beta CDR3 regions. The TCR CDR3 was amplified in a first-round RT-PCR using the HTBI primer set. TCRdb processed the multiplex PCR reads anew with MiXCR; each CDR3 protein has one entry. The sample includes roughly 580,000 distinct CDR3 sequences, roughly 14% seen only once; the top ten take almost 6%. This sample is part of a study of T cells in Graves' hyperthyroidism and ophthalmopathy. Study-wide points: Most thyroid clonotypes expanded above 0.001 appeared in blood too. The model predicted ophthalmopathy a median about 6.6 months before onset.

The diagnoses drew upon clinical symptoms, serum thyroxine and TRAb, thyroid ultrasound and orbital computed tomography. V was cut by 2 bases and J by 4 bases, with 11 bases left in between. The CDR3 is made up of 13 amino acids. CDR1 and CDR2 from the germline V gene are GTSNPN and SVGIG (reference sequence). The sample comprised blood. The sequence derives from a woman aged 25 to 39 with Graves' hyperthyroidism that later progressed to Graves' ophthalmopathy. This chain connects TRBV30 to TRBJ1-2, with D unresolved. The CDR3 coding sequence is TGTGCCTGGAGTACGGTGAACTTCTATGGCTACACCTTC. This encodes CAWSTVNFYGYTF.